Given below is one TCR beta chain in context. Its antigen is unknown. The table came from immunoSEQ multiplex PCR; TCRdb's copy has only in-frame clones and leaves some out. This sample has 1.6 million or so clones; around 97% occur once, and the top ten carry 0.95% to 1.5%. These data originate in a study of shared clonotypes between healthy human individuals. Donors, without exception, were Caucasian adults residing in Nashville, Tennessee. A CD45RA+ naive subset and a CD45RA-negative memory subset were split from CD4+ cells. Study findings and constraints: The sharing of around 5% of naive CD4 clonotypes was seen across a few donors.

The sequence came from a man aged 25 to 45 in good health. Input material: naive CD4+ T cells sorted from blood. Subset denoted: CD45RA+ positively selected.

In nucleotides, the CDR3 is TGTGCCAGTAGTATAGATACGGGGTGGACTGAAGCTTTCTTT. As protein: CASSIDTGWTEAFF. This chain links TRBV19 with TRBJ1-1; D is unclear. The germline V gene encodes CDR1 LNHDA and CDR2 SQIVND (reference sequence). This CDR3 is built from 14 residues. V was trimmed by 0 bases and J by 5 bases, leaving 10 bases between them.